The clone carrying this T cell receptor beta chain was recorded at least ten times. Antigen specificity is unknown. TCRdb called the 5' RACE reads again in MiXCR, with one record for every CDR3 protein. In the table there are fewer than 400,000 distinct CDR3 sequences, 6.2% of which are singletons. The source of the sample is a study of T cells after yellow fever vaccination. General study findings and limits: Of the clonotypes, a small share occurred in both CD4 and CD8 compartments.

The sample here was PBMCs, taken 5 days after the yellow fever booster vaccination. The TCR sequence derives from a young man who received the YFV17D yellow fever vaccine.

CDR3 amino acids: CSVEKTGTRTGELFF. The CDR3, as DNA: TGCAGCGTTGAGAAAACCGGGACACGTACCGGGGAGCTGTTTTTT. The genes are TRBV29-1 and TRBJ2-2; tentative D call: TRBD1 (6 bases). Germline assignment: CDR1 SQVTM and CDR2 ANQGSEA. Deletions cut 3 bases from V and 5 bases from J, with 16 bases between. This CDR3 contains 15 residues.